A single sample is the source of the 27 T cell receptor beta chains below, sequenced in a study of OX40 agonist ivuxolimab in advanced cancers. Assay used: immunoSEQ multiplex PCR; TCRdb lists only in-frame clones, some missing. This table has over 55,000 clones, around 84% appearing once. The specimen was CD4+ or CD8+ T cells sorted from blood, collected in a trial of the OX40 agonist ivuxolimab. These receptors were taken from an adult with an advanced solid tumor such as melanoma, head and neck, liver or kidney cancer.

The chain uses TRBV29-1 and TRBJ1-1; the D is unclear. Germline V gives CDR1 SQVTM, CDR2 ANQGSEA. V was clipped by 3 bases and J by 4 bases, with 9 bases between them. The CDR3 sequence is 12 residues long. DNA of the CDR3: TGCAGCGTTGAGCAGTCTTTCACTGAAGCTTTCTTT. Residues: CSVEQSFTEAFF.

The genes are TRBV19 and TRBJ2-5; D assignment may be TRBD1 or TRBD2 (5 bases each). The germline CDR1 and CDR2 sequences are LNHDA and SQIVND (reference sequence). With 1 base removed from V and 4 bases from J, the gap between germline ends came to 13 bases. The CDR3 is 15 amino acids. For the CDR3, the DNA is TGTGCCAGTAGTATAGTACTGCCGAGGGGAGAGACCCAGTACTTC. Protein: CASSIVLPRGETQYF.

This clone was seen a single time. The chain is built from TRBV29-1 and TRBJ2-4, with D uncertain. CDR3 length equals 15 residues. Trimming pared 4 bases from V and 7 bases from J, leaving 20 bases between. The germline V gene has CDR1 SQVTM and CDR2 ANQGSEA. CDR3 sequence reads: CSVALGVGVGNIQYF. In nucleotides, the CDR3 is TGCAGCGTTGCCCTGGGTGTTGGGGTGGGGAACATTCAGTACTTC.

The genes are TRBV6-5 and TRBJ2-7, with D perhaps matching TRBD1 (6 bases). CDR1 MNHEY and CDR2 SVGAGI come from the germline V gene. V lost 5 bases, J lost 5 bases, and 16 bases lay in between. CDR3 size: 14 residues. The CDR3 DNA sequence: TGTGCCAGCAGTCCTCTGGGGGCTGGCCACGAGCAGTACTTC. Encoded protein: CASSPLGAGHEQYF.

The rearrangement uses TRBV7-2 and TRBJ1-5; D is uncertain. CDR3 size: 16 residues. Per the germline V gene, CDR1 is SGHTA and CDR2 is FQGNSA. Between the trimmed V and J ends, which lost 1 base and 1 base, there was a span of 11 bases. CDR3: CASSLEMGISNQPQHF. For the CDR3, the DNA is TGTGCCAGCAGCTTAGAGATGGGAATAAGCAATCAGCCCCAGCATTTT.

This clone showed up just a few times. The chain carries TRBV9 and TRBJ2-1; weak D call: TRBD1 (6 bases). The CDR3 runs to 13 residues. Trimming stripped 0 bases from V and 10 bases from J, with 11 bases between. Per the germline V gene, CDR1 is SGDLS and CDR2 is YYNGEE. The DNA for the CDR3 is TGTGCCAGCAGCGTAGGGACAGCTCTCGAGCAGTTCTTC. It encodes CASSVGTALEQFF.

The V call is TRBV12-5, the J call TRBJ1-2; D is uncertain. The V end lost 2 bases, the J end lost 8 bases, and 24 bases lay between the germline ends. The CDR3 runs 17 residues. Germline lookup yields CDR1 LGHNT and CDR2 FRNRAP. The chain's CDR3 is CASGLLVVVNQRHGYTF. The DNA for the CDR3 is TGTGCTAGTGGTTTGCTGGTAGTGGTCAACCAAAGACACGGCTACACCTTC.

V gene TRBV27 combines with J gene TRBJ2-3; TRBD2 aligns across 7 bases. In germline, CDR1 is MNHEY, CDR2 SMNVEV (reference sequence). The CDR3 covers 19 residues. Trimming at V came to 6 bases and at J to 0 bases, leaving 18 bases not matched to a gene. Here the CDR3 DNA reads TGTGCCAGCAGCCGGATGGGGCTAGCGGCCCGAGGGAGCACAGATACGCAGTATTTT. Translated, it gives CASSRMGLAARGSTDTQYF.

This clone has just one count. The chain is built from TRBV4-3 and TRBJ2-1; TRBD1 might be the D (6 bases). The germline V gene has CDR1 LGHNA and CDR2 YSLEER. The ends were cut back, 1 base at V and 9 bases at J, with 19 bases in the middle. The CDR3 spans 16 residues. Here the CDR3 DNA reads TGCGCCAGCAGCCAAGGGGGTGGGGGCTGGATAGGTGAGCAGTTCTTC. It encodes CASSQGGGGWIGEQFF.

The chain combines TRBV7-9 with TRBJ1-1; D gene unclear. The CDR3 runs 14 residues. V was shortened by 1 base and J by 4 bases, with 10 bases between the two germline ends. From germline, CDR1 is SEHNR and CDR2 FQNEAQ (reference sequence). CDR3 nucleotide sequence: TGTGCCAGCAGCTTAGGGGTAAGGAGCACTGAAGCTTTCTTT. It translates to CASSLGVRSTEAFF.

This rearrangement joins TRBV5-6 to TRBJ1-1; 8 positions agree with TRBD1. With V trimmed by 4 bases and J by 3 bases, 8 bases remained unmatched. The germline CDR1 and CDR2 sequences are SGHDT and YYEEEE. CDR3 size: 15 residues. The CDR3 here is CASSTVRGLDTEAFF. CDR3 nucleotide sequence: TGTGCCAGCAGCACGGTCAGGGGGCTAGACACTGAAGCTTTCTTT. The whole variable domain, filled in from reference TRBV5-6 and TRBJ1-1, reads DAGVTQSPTHLIKTRGQQVTLRCSPKSGHDTVSWYQQALGQGPQFIFQYYEEEERQRGNFPDRFSGHQFPNYSSELNVNALLLGDSALYLCASSTVRGLDTEAFFGQGTRLTVV.

The V and J genes are TRBV7-2 and TRBJ1-3; D not certain. V was trimmed by 1 base and J by 6 bases, leaving 10 bases between them. The germline gives CDR1 SGHTA, CDR2 FQGNSA. The CDR3 covers 14 residues. CDR3 amino acids: CASSLDQRTNTIYF. In DNA, the CDR3 is TGTGCCAGCAGCTTAGATCAGAGGACAAACACCATATATTTT.

In nucleotides, the CDR3 is TGTGCCAGCAGCAGAAACAGGGAGACTGAAGCTTTCTTT. It is translated as CASSRNRETEAFF. The genes are TRBV11-3 and TRBJ1-1; possible D gene TRBD1, 6 bases. V lost 5 bases and J lost 5, with 12 bases in between. The CDR3 length is 13 residues. Germline assignment: CDR1 SGHNT and CDR2 YENEEA.

The genes are TRBV7-2 and TRBJ1-3; no clear D. This CDR3 region has 14 residues. V dropped 0 bases and J dropped 2 bases, with 5 bases sitting between them. Germline V gene data show CDR1 as SGHTA and CDR2 as FQGNSA. The CDR3 bases are TGTGCCAGCAGCTTAGCGATGGCTGGAAACACCATATATTTT. It yields the protein CASSLAMAGNTIYF.

The chain joins TRBV4-1 to TRBJ2-6; D unclear. The CDR3 has 14 amino acids. The germline V and J ends were trimmed by 2 bases and 4 bases, with 6 bases remaining between them. The germline CDR1 and CDR2 sequences are MGHRA and YSYEKL. The CDR3 spells CASSQPTGANVLTF. DNA of the CDR3: TGCGCCAGCAGCCAACCGACCGGGGCCAACGTCCTGACTTTC.

The rearrangement links TRBV11-2 to TRBJ2-2; D call uncertain. The CDR3 is made up of 14 amino acids. The germline V gene encodes CDR1 SGHAT and CDR2 FQNNGV. With 1 base removed from V and 6 bases from J, the gap between germline ends came to 9 bases. CDR3 bases: TGTGCCAGCAGCTTAGGAGTCTCGTCCGGGGAGCTGTTTTTT. Protein sequence: CASSLGVSSGELFF.

The chain has TRBV19 and TRBJ1-5; D might be TRBD1 (6 bases). Germline loops: CDR1 LNHDA, CDR2 SQIVND (reference sequence). The CDR3 is made up of 16 amino acids. V shed 5 bases and J shed 0 bases, with 14 bases lying between them. This chain's CDR3 is CASSSGQLYSNQPQHF. CDR3 DNA sequence: TGTGCCAGTAGTTCTGGACAGCTTTATAGCAATCAGCCCCAGCATTTT.

The rearrangement uses TRBV9 and TRBJ1-1; perhaps TRBD1 as D (6 bases). This CDR3 has 13 amino acids. V was clipped by 0 bases and J by 8 bases, with 11 bases between them. The germline CDR1 and CDR2 sequences are SGDLS and YYNGEE. The CDR3 DNA sequence: TGTGCCAGCAGCGTAGAGTTCGGGACAGAAGCTTTCTTT. Translated, it gives CASSVEFGTEAFF.

The chain combines TRBV5-4 with TRBJ1-3; a possible D gene is TRBD1 (6 bases). The V gene's germline CDR1 is SGHNT and CDR2 YYREEE (reference sequence). Trimming removed 4 bases from V and 7 bases from J, with 15 bases in between. The CDR3 is 14 amino acids. The DNA for the CDR3 is TGTGCCAGCAGCCCGGACAGAACTAGGAACACCATATATTTT. Residues: CASSPDRTRNTIYF.

The gene calls are TRBV5-5 and TRBJ2-7, with 7 positions matching TRBD1. The CDR3 runs to 15 residues. V lost 4 bases, J lost 2 bases, and 9 bases stayed unmatched. Germline V gene sequence: CDR1 SGHKS, CDR2 YYEKEE (reference sequence). CDR3 in amino acids: CASSTGQVITYEQYF. The CDR3 DNA reads TGTGCCAGCAGCACCGGACAGGTAATCACCTACGAGCAGTACTTC.

V gene TRBV7-9 combines with J gene TRBJ1-5; D is unresolved. Germline V gene data show CDR1 as SEHNR and CDR2 as FQNEAQ (reference sequence). Trimming took 5 bases from V and 0 from J, leaving 11 bases between them. The length of the CDR3 is 15 residues. The chain's CDR3 is CASSPLGNSNQPQHF. CDR3 in DNA: TGTGCCAGCAGCCCCCTGGGGAATAGCAATCAGCCCCAGCATTTT.

The chain uses TRBV5-1 and TRBJ2-1, with 8 nucleotides matching TRBD1. Germline CDR1 is SGHRS and CDR2 is YFSETQ. The CDR3 contains 14 residues. V lost 0 bases, J lost 7 bases, and 3 bases stayed unmatched. Written as DNA, the CDR3 is TGCGCCAGCAGCTTGGGGCAGGGGGCGAATGAGCAGTTCTTC. This translates into CASSLGQGANEQFF.

The rearrangement uses TRBV6-5 and TRBJ2-3; the D is unclear. This CDR3 has 13 residues. Trimming cost V 7 bases and J 1 base, with 9 bases left between them. The V gene's germline CDR1 is MNHEY and CDR2 SVGAGI. The DNA of the CDR3 is TGTGCCAGCACCAAACCCCGCACAGATACGCAGTATTTT. Its translation: CASTKPRTDTQYF.

V gene TRBV5-1 combines with J gene TRBJ2-1; D is unresolved. The germline V gene encodes CDR1 SGHRS and CDR2 YFSETQ. The length of the CDR3 is 13 residues. V shed 0 bases and J shed 5 bases, with 6 bases lying between them. The CDR3 DNA follows: TGCGCCAGCAGCTTGGACCCCGACAATGAGCAGTTCTTC. It encodes CASSLDPDNEQFF.

The chain has TRBV11-2 and TRBJ2-3; possible D gene TRBD1, 6 bases. V was clipped by 7 bases and J by 2 bases, with 13 bases between them. CDR3 length: 14 amino acids. Germline CDR1 reads SGHAT; CDR2 reads FQNNGV. The CDR3 protein is CASTRDTFTDTQYF. CDR3 coding DNA: TGTGCCAGCACCAGGGACACATTCACAGATACGCAGTATTTT.

This clone has a single count. The chain recombines TRBV18 with TRBJ1-4; D uncertain. Germline V gives CDR1 KGHSH, CDR2 LQKENI. Trimming left V 6 bases short and J 2 bases short, with 10 bases between. The CDR3 runs to 14 residues. The CDR3 DNA is TGTGCCAGCTCCCCGCTGGGTACTAATGAAAAACTGTTTTTT. Translated: CASSPLGTNEKLFF.

The chain links TRBV4-2 to TRBJ2-4; D gene ambiguous. The CDR3 sequence is 16 residues long. Between the trimmed V and J ends, which lost 4 bases and 0 bases, there was a span of 13 bases. The germline V gene has CDR1 LGHNA and CDR2 YNFKEQ. In DNA, the CDR3 is TGTGCCAGCAGCCGCGACGGCGACCTAGCCAAAAACATTCAGTACTTC. Translating gives CASSRDGDLAKNIQYF.